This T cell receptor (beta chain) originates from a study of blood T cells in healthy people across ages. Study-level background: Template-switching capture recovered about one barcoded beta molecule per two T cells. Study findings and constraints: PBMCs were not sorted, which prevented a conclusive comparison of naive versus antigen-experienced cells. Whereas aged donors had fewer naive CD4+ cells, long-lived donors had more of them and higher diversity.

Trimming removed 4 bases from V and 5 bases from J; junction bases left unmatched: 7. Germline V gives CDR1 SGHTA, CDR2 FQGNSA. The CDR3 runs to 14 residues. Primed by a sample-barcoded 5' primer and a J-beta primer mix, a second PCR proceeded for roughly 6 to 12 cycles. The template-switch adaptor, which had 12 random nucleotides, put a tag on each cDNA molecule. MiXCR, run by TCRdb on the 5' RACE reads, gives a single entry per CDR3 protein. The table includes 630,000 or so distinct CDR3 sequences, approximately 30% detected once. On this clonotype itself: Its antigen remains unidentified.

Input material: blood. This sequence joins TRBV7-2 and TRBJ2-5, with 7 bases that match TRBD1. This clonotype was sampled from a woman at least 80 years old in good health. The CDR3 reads CASSSGDSRETQYF. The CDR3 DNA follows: TGTGCCAGCAGCTCAGGGGACAGTCGGGAGACCCAGTACTTC.